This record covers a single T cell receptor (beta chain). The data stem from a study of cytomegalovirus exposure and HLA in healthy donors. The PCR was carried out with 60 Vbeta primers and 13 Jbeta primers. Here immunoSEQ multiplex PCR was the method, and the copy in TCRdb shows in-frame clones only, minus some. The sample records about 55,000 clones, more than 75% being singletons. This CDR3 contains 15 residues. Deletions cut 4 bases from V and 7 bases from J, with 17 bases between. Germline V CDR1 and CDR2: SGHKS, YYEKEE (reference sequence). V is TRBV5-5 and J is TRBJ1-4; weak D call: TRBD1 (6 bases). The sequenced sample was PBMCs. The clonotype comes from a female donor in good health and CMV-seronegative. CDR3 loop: CASSPPGDRVEKLFF. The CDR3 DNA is TGTGCCAGCAGCCCACCAGGGGATAGGGTTGAAAAACTGTTTTTT.